Given below is one T cell receptor beta chain in context. Measured with immunoSEQ multiplex PCR; TCRdb has only the in-frame clones, and not every one. This sample has roughly 200,000 clones; around nine tenths occur once, and the top ten carry 6.2%. This CDR3 is 13 amino acids long. Per germline, CDR1 SQVTM and CDR2 ANQGSEA. The V end was cut by 7 bases, the J end by 6 bases, with 18 bases between. This entry is derived from a study of blood T cell repertoires in COVID-19. Study-level background: Specimens from acute and convalescent COVID-19 originated in the United States, Italy and Spain. The cDNA or gDNA used as material had been derived from T cells, B-cell-depleted T cells, or PBMCs.

What was sequenced was peripheral blood. This sequence originates from a man aged 60 to 75 who had recovered from COVID-19. The chain links TRBV29-1 to TRBJ1-2, with D maybe TRBD1 (6 bases). CDR3: CSATGIRGDGYTF. The CDR3 region has the DNA TGCAGCGCAACAGGGATTAGAGGCGATGGCTACACCTTC.